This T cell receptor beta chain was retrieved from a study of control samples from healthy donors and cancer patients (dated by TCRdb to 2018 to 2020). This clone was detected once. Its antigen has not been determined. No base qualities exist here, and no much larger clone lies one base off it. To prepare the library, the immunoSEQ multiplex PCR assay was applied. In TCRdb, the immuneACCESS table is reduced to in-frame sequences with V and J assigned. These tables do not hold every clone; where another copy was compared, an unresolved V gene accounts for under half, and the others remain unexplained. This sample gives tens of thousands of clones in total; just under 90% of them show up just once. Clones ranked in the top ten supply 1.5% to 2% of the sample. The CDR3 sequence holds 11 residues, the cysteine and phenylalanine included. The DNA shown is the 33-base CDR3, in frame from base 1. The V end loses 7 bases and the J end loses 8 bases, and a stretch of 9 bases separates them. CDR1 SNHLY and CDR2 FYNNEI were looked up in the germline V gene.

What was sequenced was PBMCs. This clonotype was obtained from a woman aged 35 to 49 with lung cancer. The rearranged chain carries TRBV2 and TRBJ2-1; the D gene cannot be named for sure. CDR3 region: CASISAHEQFF. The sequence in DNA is TGTGCCAGCATCTCAGCCCATGAGCAGTTCTTC.